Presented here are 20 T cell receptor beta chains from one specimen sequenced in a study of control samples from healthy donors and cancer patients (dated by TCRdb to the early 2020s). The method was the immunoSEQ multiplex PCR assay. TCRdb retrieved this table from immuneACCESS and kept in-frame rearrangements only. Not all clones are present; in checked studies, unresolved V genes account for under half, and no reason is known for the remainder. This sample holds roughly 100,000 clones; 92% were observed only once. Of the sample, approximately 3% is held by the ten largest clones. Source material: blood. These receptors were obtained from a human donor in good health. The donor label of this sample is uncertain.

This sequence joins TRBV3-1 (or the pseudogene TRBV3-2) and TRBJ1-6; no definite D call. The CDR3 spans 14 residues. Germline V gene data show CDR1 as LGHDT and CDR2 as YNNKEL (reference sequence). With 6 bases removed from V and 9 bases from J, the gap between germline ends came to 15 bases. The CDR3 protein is CASSFNPLGSPLHF. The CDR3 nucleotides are TGTGCCAGCAGTTTTAACCCGTTGGGTTCACCCCTCCACTTT.

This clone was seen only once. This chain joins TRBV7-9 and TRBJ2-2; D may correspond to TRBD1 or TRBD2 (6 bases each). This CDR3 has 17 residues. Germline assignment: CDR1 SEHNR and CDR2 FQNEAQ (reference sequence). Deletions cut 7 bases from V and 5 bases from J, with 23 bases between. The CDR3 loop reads CASIFSGARGYTGELFF. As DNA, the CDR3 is TGTGCCAGCATATTCTCGGGGGCCAGGGGTTATACCGGGGAGCTGTTTTTT.

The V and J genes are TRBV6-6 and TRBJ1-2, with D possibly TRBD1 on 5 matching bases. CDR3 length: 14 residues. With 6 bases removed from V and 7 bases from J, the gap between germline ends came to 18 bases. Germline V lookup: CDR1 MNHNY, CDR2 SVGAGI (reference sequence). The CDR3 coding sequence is TGTGCCAGCAGCCCCGGGGGTGGGGCAGGTGGCTACACCTTC. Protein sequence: CASSPGGGAGGYTF.

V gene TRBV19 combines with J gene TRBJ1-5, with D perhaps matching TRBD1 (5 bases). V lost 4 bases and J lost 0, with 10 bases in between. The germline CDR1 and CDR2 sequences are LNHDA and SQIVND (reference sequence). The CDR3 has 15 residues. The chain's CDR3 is CASSRGVYSNQPQHF. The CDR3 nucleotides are TGTGCCAGTAGTAGAGGGGTTTATAGCAATCAGCCCCAGCATTTT.

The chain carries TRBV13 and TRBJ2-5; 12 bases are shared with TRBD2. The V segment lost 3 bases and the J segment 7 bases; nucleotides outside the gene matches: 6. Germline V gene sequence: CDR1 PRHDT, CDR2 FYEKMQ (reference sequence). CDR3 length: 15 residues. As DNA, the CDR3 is TGTGCCAGCAGCTTTCGACTAGCGGGGGCTGCGACCCAGTACTTC. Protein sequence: CASSFRLAGAATQYF. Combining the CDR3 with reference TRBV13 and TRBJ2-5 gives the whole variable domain AAGVIQSPRHLIKEKRETATLKCYPIPRHDTVYWYQQGPGQDPQFLISFYEKMQSDKGSIPDRFSAQQFSDYHSELNMSSLELGDSALYFCASSFRLAGAATQYFGPGTRLLVL.

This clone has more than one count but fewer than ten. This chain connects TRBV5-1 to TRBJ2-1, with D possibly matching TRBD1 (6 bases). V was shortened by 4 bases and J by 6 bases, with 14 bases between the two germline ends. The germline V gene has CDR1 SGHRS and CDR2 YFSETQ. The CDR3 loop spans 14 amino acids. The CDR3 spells CASSTQGGTNEQFF. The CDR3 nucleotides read TGCGCCAGCAGCACTCAAGGGGGAACCAATGAGCAGTTCTTC.

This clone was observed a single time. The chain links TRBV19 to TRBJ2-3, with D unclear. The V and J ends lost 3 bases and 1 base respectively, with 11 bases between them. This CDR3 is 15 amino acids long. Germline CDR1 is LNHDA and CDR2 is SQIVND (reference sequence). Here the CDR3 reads CASSIQVAGTDTQYF. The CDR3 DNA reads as TGTGCCAGTAGTATCCAAGTGGCGGGCACAGATACGCAGTATTTT.

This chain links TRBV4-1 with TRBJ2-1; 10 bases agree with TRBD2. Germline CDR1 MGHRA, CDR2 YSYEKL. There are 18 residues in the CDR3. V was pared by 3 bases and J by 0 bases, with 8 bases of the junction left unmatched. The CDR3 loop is CASSQTTSGASSYNEQFF. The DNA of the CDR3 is TGCGCCAGCAGCCAGACCACTAGCGGGGCTAGCTCCTACAATGAGCAGTTCTTC.

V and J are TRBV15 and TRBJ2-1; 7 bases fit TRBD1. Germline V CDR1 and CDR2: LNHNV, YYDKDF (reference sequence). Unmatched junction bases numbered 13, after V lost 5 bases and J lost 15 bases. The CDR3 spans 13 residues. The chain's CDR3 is CATSFQRGQRGFF. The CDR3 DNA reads TGTGCCACCAGCTTCCAAAGGGGGCAAAGAGGGTTCTTC.

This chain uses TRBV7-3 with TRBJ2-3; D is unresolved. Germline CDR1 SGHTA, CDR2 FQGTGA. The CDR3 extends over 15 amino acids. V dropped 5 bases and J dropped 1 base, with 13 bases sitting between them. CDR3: CASSEGSGGTDTQYF. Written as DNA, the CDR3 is TGTGCCAGCAGCGAAGGTAGTGGGGGCACAGATACGCAGTATTTT.

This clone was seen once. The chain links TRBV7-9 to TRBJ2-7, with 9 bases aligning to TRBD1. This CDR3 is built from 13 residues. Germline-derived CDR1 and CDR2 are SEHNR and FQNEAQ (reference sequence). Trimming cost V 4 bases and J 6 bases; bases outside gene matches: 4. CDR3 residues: CASSYTGGLEQYF. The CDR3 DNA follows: TGTGCCAGCAGCTATACAGGGGGCCTCGAGCAGTACTTC.

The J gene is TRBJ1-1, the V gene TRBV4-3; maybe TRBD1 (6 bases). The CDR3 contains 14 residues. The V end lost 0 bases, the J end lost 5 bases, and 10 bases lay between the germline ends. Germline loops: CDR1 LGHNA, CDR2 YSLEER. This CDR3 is CASSQDRGGTEAFF. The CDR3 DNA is TGCGCCAGCAGCCAAGACCGAGGGGGAACTGAAGCTTTCTTT.

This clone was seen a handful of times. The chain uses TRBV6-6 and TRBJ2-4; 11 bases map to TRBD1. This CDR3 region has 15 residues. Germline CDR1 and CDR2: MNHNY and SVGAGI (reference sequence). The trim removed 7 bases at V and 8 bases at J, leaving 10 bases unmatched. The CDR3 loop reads CASKPGTGGLDIQYF. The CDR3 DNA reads TGTGCCAGCAAACCTGGGACAGGGGGTTTAGACATTCAGTACTTC.

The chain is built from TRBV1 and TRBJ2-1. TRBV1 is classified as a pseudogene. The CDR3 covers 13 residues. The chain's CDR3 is CTSRMAGVNEQFF. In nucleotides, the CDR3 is TGCACCAGCAGAATGGCTGGGGTCAATGAGCAGTTCTTC.

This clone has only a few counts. CDR3 sequence (DNA): TGTGCCAGCAGCCCAGGGGCAGCCAACTATGGCTACACCTTC. This codes for CASSPGAANYGYTF. The J gene is TRBJ1-2, the V gene TRBV7-2; D is possibly TRBD1 (6 bases). Trimming stripped 5 bases from V and 2 bases from J, with 12 bases between. CDR1 SGHTA and CDR2 FQGNSA come from the germline V gene. This CDR3 has 14 residues.

The CDR3 DNA is TGCGCCAGCAGCCAAGAATACAGACCCATTAACTATGGCTACACCTTC. Amino acid sequence: CASSQEYRPINYGYTF. The chain employs TRBV4-1 and TRBJ1-2; the D is unclear. CDR3 length equals 16 residues. V was shortened by 0 bases and J by 1 base, with 12 bases between the two germline ends. CDR1 and CDR2 (germline): MGHRA, YSYEKL.

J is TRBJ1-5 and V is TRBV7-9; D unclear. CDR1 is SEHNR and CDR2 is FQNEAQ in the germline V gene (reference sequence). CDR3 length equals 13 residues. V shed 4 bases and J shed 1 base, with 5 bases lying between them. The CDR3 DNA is TGTGCCAGCAGCTCAACGAGCAATCAGCCCCAGCATTTT. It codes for CASSSTSNQPQHF.

Here the CDR3 DNA reads TGTGCCAGCAGCTTCTTCAGCGGGGGGATAAACTCCTACGAGCAGTACTTC. Its protein product is CASSFFSGGINSYEQYF. J is TRBJ2-7 and V is TRBV5-6; 9 bases fit TRBD2. Looked up from germline, CDR1 is SGHDT and CDR2 is YYEEEE. There are 17 residues in the CDR3. V lost 2 bases, J lost 0 bases, and 9 bases stayed unmatched. Based on the CDR3 plus reference TRBV5-6 and TRBJ2-7, the full variable domain is DAGVTQSPTHLIKTRGQQVTLRCSPKSGHDTVSWYQQALGQGPQFIFQYYEEEERQRGNFPDRFSGHQFPNYSSELNVNALLLGDSALYLCASSFFSGGINSYEQYFGPGTRLTVT.

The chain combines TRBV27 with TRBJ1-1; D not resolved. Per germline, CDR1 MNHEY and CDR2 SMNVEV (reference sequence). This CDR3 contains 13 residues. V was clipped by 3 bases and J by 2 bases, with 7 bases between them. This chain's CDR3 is CASSFAPNTEAFF. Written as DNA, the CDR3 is TGTGCCAGCAGTTTTGCACCTAACACTGAAGCTTTCTTT.

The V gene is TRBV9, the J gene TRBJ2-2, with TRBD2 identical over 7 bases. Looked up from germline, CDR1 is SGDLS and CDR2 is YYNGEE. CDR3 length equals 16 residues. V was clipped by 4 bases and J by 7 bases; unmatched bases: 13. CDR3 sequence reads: CASSPRQRGSVGELFF. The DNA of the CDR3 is TGTGCCAGCAGCCCCCGCCAGCGGGGCTCGGTCGGGGAGCTGTTTTTT. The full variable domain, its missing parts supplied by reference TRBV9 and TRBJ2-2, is DSGVTQTPKHLITATGQRVTLRCSPRSGDLSVYWYQQSLDQGLQFLIQYYNGEERAKGNILERFSAQQFPDLHSELNLSSLELGDSALYFCASSPRQRGSVGELFFGEGSRLTVL.